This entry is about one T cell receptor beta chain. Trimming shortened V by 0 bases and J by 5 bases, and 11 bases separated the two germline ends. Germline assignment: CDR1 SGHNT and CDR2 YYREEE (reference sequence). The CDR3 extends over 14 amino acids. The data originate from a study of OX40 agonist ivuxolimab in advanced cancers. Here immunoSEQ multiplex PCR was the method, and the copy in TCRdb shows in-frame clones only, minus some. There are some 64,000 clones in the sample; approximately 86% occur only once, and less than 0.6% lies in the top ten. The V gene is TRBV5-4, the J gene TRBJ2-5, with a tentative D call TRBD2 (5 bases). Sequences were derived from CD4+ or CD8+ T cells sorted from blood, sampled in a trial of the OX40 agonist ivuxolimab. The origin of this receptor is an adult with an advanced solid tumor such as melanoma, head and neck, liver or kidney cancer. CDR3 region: CASSLDSRVETQYF. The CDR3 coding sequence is TGTGCCAGCAGCTTGGATTCGAGGGTTGAGACCCAGTACTTC.